This TCR beta chain is from a study of early T cells in non-severe SARS-CoV-2 infection (TCRdb year 2021). Background on the whole study: Because TCR sequencing relied on bulk RNA taken from unsorted whole blood, pairing of alpha and beta chains was not possible. Results and caveats for the whole study, not just this receptor: VDJdb matching was skewed toward anti-spike CD8 responses, so virus-specific expansions were likely underestimated and private and CD4 specificities were missed.

Cut back by 0 bases and 5 bases, the V and J ends lie 9 bases apart. The CDR3 covers 14 residues, taking in both the cysteine and the phenylalanine. Here the CDR3 DNA is all that survives: 42 bases in frame from base 1. For CDR1 and CDR2, the germline V gene lists SGHRS and YFSETQ. Libraries were constructed by 5' RACE. These reads were obtained on a NextSeq 500. The TCR library protocol attached unique molecular identifiers to individual cDNA molecules to correct for sequencing error and PCR bias. Both TCR alpha and beta chains were sequenced, and tight co-correlation was observed between alpha and beta sequence abundances in each sample. The study's processing was this. Decombinator V4 was used to perform V gene, J gene and CDR3 annotation of TCR sequences. TCRs were defined as expanded if a significant change between any two time points was detected under a Poisson model with p below 0.0001. Abundances of TCRs were expressed as counts per million after normalisation to the total number of TCRs sequenced in each sample. TRAV1-2 paired with TRAJ12, TRAJ20 or TRAJ33 defined MAIT TCRs, while TRAV10 paired with TRAJ18 defined iNKT TCRs. VDJdb, accessed on 1 November 2021, was searched for TCRs annotated for CMV, EBV and SARS-CoV-2, and TCRs annotated for more than one antigen were excluded. The raw public data were reprocessed by TCRdb itself: fastp quality trimming at Q25, MiXCR clonotype calling, in-frame beta chains only. Entries are consolidated by CDR3 protein sequence, retaining the most common genes and DNA. TCRdb, not the original authors, processed these V and J calls. The sample table lists tens of thousands of distinct CDR3 sequences, 8% to 9.5% of them with a count of one. Roughly 13% of the sample is held by the ten biggest clonotypes.

This clonotype was observed at least ten times. Its antigen target is currently unknown. Per-base qualities were not stored, and no clone one base away is much larger. The study was a case-control design nested within a healthcare worker cohort in London, UK, with weekly nasopharyngeal swab PCR tests and blood sampling. Healthcare workers were enrolled in the week of the UK lockdown, from 23 to 31 March 2020, and were followed every week for up to roughly 16 weeks. The V gene is TRBV5-1 and the J gene is TRBJ2-1, and possibly TRBD1, on 6 matching bases. The source is an adult who was a healthcare worker with PCR-confirmed SARS-CoV-2 infection or an uninfected control (not recorded which). Sample: whole blood. The DNA sequence is TGCGCCAGCAGCTTGGCCAGGGGAAACAATGAGCAGTTCTTC. This gives the protein CASSLARGNNEQFF.